The source of this TCR beta chain is a study of breast tumors, draining lymph nodes, adjacent tissues. Points from the study as a whole: That most tumor T cells come from lymph nodes remained unproven. Tumor TCR diversity was below lymph nodes but above nontumor tissue. Data fit most tumor T cells coming from lymph node, expanding in tumor.

The lymph nodes were axillary draining lymph nodes from breast cancer patients. TCRdb reanalysed the multiplex PCR reads using MiXCR and keeps one entry per CDR3 protein. The sample includes around 130,000 distinct CDR3 sequences, about 20% of them seen just once. There are 15 residues in the CDR3. J gave up 3 bases and V 5 bases, and 0 bases lay outside the gene matches. Per the germline V gene, CDR1 is LNHDA and CDR2 is SQIVND (reference sequence). This clonotype appeared many times. The target antigen is unknown. The TCR comes from a female donor with breast cancer. Some clones in this sample may be carry-over from other donors' samples. The sequencing input was axillary lymph node tissue. V gene TRBV19 combines with J gene TRBJ2-5, with TRBD2 matching over 16 bases. The CDR3 region has the DNA TGTGCCAGTAGTGGGACTAGCGGGAGGGAAGAGACCCAGTACTTC. This encodes CASSGTSGREETQYF.